Listed below are T cell receptor beta chains from one sample, sequenced in a study of radiotherapy plus CTLA-4 blockade in lung cancer. TCRdb's table, derived via immunoSEQ multiplex PCR, lists solely in-frame clones and lacks some. The repertoire holds 30,000 to 45,000 clones, with 72% as singletons. The starting material was peripheral blood, obtained from a patient treated with radiotherapy plus ipilimumab. These receptors were collected from a human donor with non-small cell lung cancer who had stable disease on radiotherapy plus ipilimumab. Both conserved end residues are part of each CDR3. A D gene is named only where the DNA matches it firmly. Where a row states a size, it is once, few, many or the class of an expanded clone; other rows omit it.

d_gene | j_gene | v_gene | abundance | CDR3nt | CDR3aa
NA | TRBJ2-7 | TRBV6-1 | NA | TGTGCCAGCAGTGTACAGGGTTTAAAGAATTACGAGCAGTACTTC | CASSVQGLKNYEQYF
NA | TRBJ2-3 | TRBV7-3 | NA | TGTGCCAGCAGCTCCCGGGGTCCGTCAGATACGCAGTATTTT | CASSSRGPSDTQYF
TRBD1 | TRBJ1-2 | TRBV7-9 | medium-sized | TGTGCCAGCAGCTTAGGTGTAGGGGACAGGGAAGTCGCTAACTATGGCTACACCTTC | CASSLGVGDREVANYGYTF
TRBD1 | TRBJ2-7 | TRBV29-1 | medium-sized | TGCAGCGTTGAACACCCGGACAGGGGGGAATACGAGCAGTACTTC | CSVEHPDRGEYEQYF
TRBD2 | TRBJ2-7 | TRBV30 | NA | TGTGCCTGGAGTTCAAGCGGGGGGGCCTACGAGCAGTACTTC | CAWSSSGGAYEQYF
NA | TRBJ1-3 | TRBV5-1 | NA | TGCGCCAGCAGGTCCGGAGGTGGCCGGTACTCTGGAAACACCATATATTTT | CASRSGGGRYSGNTIYF
NA | TRBJ1-2 | TRBV4-2 | few | TGTGCCAGCAGTCTCAGCCGGGACTCCCTTAACTATGGCTACACCTTC | CASSLSRDSLNYGYTF
TRBD1 | TRBJ2-7 | TRBV18 | NA | TGTGCCAGCTCAGTTGGGACAGGGGGGTACGAGCAGTACTTC | CASSVGTGGYEQYF
TRBD1 | TRBJ1-1 | TRBV18 | NA | TGTGCCAGCTCACCTGACGGGGACAGGGGTGAAGCTTTCTTT | CASSPDGDRGEAFF
NA | TRBJ1-5 | TRBV4-1 | NA | TGCGCCAGCAGCCAAAAAACTGGCAATCAGCCCCAGCATTTT | CASSQKTGNQPQHF
NA | TRBJ1-4 | TRBV5-5 | NA | TGTGCCAGCGGAACAGGGTTTGGCGAAAAACTGTTTTTT | CASGTGFGEKLFF
NA | TRBJ2-5 | TRBV5-1 | NA | TGCGCCAGCAGCTTGGCCATCCCAGAGACCCAGTACTTC | CASSLAIPETQYF
TRBD1 | TRBJ1-2 | TRBV4-2 | NA | TGTGCCAGCAGCCATGCCGGGACAGAGTATGGCTACACCTTC | CASSHAGTEYGYTF
NA | TRBJ2-5 | TRBV9 | NA | TGTGCCAGCAGCGTAGAGCCTAGGCAGACCCAGTACTTC | CASSVEPRQTQYF
NA | TRBJ1-2 | TRBV7-2 | NA | TGTGCCAGCAGCTTAGGCCAGGCGACTAACTATGGCTACACCTTC | CASSLGQATNYGYTF
NA | TRBJ2-7 | TRBV20-1 | NA | TGCAGTGCCGGGTATGGTGGCGAGCAGTACTTC | CSAGYGGEQYF
NA | TRBJ1-2 | TRBV2 | NA | TGTGCCAGCAGCGTCAGGGTTACGGTGGATGGCTACACCTTC | CASSVRVTVDGYTF
NA | TRBJ1-1 | TRBV7-9 | NA | TGTGCCAGCAGCTTAGGGGTGGAGTCATTCTTT | CASSLGVESFF
TRBD1 | TRBJ1-2 | TRBV7-2 | NA | TGTGCCAGCAGCGGGCGGAGACTGCGGACAGGGGGCTATGGCTACACCTTC | CASSGRRLRTGGYGYTF
TRBD1 | TRBJ1-5 | TRBV6-5 | few | TGTGCCAGCAGACCGGGACAGGGTTCTCAGCCCCAGCATTTT | CASRPGQGSQPQHF
NA | TRBJ2-3 | TRBV5-1 | NA | TGCGCCAGCAGCGGGTTACAGGGAATAGATACGCAGTATTTT | CASSGLQGIDTQYF
NA | TRBJ1-6 | TRBV25-1 | few | TGTGCCAGCAGTGGGCTTTATAATTCACCCCTCCACTTT | CASSGLYNSPLHF
TRBD1 | TRBJ1-4 | TRBV19 | once | TGTGCCAGTAGTACCGGGACAGTTGATGAAAAACTGTTTTTT | CASSTGTVDEKLFF
NA | TRBJ2-2 | TRBV2 | NA | TGTGCCAGCGGAGGGAAAGGCTCGAACACCGGGGAGCTGTTTTTT | CASGGKGSNTGELFF
TRBD1 | TRBJ2-1 | TRBV7-9 | NA | TGTGCCAGCAGCTTGCGTCAGGGGGCCTACAATGAGCAGTTCTTC | CASSLRQGAYNEQFF
NA | TRBJ1-4 | TRBV28 | NA | TGTGCCAGCAGCCTGATTGGGGGCCGAGGATCAACTAATGAAAAACTGTTTTTT | CASSLIGGRGSTNEKLFF
TRBD2 | TRBJ2-3 | TRBV2 | NA | TGTGCCAGCAGTGAAGCCATAGCGGGGGGCACAGATACGCAGTATTTT | CASSEAIAGGTDTQYF
TRBD1 | TRBJ1-1 | TRBV7-2 | NA | TGTGCCAGCAGCCGGGACAGGGGAGGAACTGAAGCTTTCTTT | CASSRDRGGTEAFF
NA | TRBJ1-1 | TRBV5-5 | NA | TGTGCCAGCAGCTTGGGGACGGCGGGAAACACTGAAGCTTTCTTT | CASSLGTAGNTEAFF
NA | TRBJ2-5 | TRBV29-1 | NA | TGCAGCGTGGGACACCAACGGGAGACCCAGTACTTC | CSVGHQRETQYF
TRBD1 | TRBJ1-6 | TRBV18 | once | TGTGCCAGCTCAAGGGACAGTTTGTATAATTCACCCCTCCACTTT | CASSRDSLYNSPLHF
NA | TRBJ2-1 | TRBV14 | NA | TGTGCCAGCAGCCAACCGGGACGGGGGTTTGGAGAGCAGTTCTTC | CASSQPGRGFGEQFF
NA | TRBJ1-1 | TRBV19 | NA | TGTGCCAGTAGTATCGGGGGGAAGGACACTGAAGCTTTCTTT | CASSIGGKDTEAFF